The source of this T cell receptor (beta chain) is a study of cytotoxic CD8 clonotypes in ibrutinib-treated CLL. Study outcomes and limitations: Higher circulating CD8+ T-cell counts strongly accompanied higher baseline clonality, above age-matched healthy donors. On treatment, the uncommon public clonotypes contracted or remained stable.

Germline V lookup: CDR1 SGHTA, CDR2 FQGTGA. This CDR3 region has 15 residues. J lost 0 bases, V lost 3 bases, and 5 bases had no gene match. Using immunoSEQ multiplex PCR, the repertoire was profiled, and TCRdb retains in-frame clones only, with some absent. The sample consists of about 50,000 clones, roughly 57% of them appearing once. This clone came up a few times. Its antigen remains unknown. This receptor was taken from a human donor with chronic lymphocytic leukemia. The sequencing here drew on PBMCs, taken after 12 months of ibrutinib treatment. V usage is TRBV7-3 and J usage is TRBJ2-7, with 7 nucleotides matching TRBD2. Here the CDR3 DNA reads TGTGCCAGCAGCTTGGGGGAGGGACCCTCCTACGAGCAGTACTTC. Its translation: CASSLGEGPSYEQYF.